This entry lists 26 T cell receptor beta chains sequenced from one sample in a study of blood T cell repertoires in COVID-19. The table came from immunoSEQ multiplex PCR; TCRdb's copy has only in-frame clones and leaves some out. Counted here are some 50,000 clones, around 86% occurring once; the ten biggest clones make up approximately 4.7%. Source material: peripheral blood. These receptors were collected from a human donor in a cohort sampled during active COVID-19.

This chain connects TRBV5-1 to TRBJ2-1; no clear D. This CDR3 spans 13 amino acids. The V end lost 0 bases, the J end lost 4 bases, and 5 bases lay between the germline ends. The germline gives CDR1 SGHRS, CDR2 YFSETQ. Here the CDR3 reads CASSLGGYNEQFF. In nucleotides, the CDR3 is TGCGCCAGCAGCTTGGGCGGATACAATGAGCAGTTCTTC. Variable domain in full (rest from reference TRBV5-1 and TRBJ2-1): KAGVTQTPRYLIKTRGQQVTLSCSPISGHRSVSWYQQTPGQGLQFLFEYFSETQRNKGNFPGRFSGRQFSNSRSEMNVSTLELGDSALYLCASSLGGYNEQFFGPGTRLTVL.

V usage is TRBV6-1 and J usage is TRBJ2-7, with TRBD2 as a possible D gene (6 bases). This CDR3 contains 14 residues. Trimming stripped 2 bases from V and 6 bases from J, with 14 bases between. Per germline, CDR1 MNHNS and CDR2 SASEGT. The DNA of the CDR3 is TGTGCCAGCAGTGAATGGGGGAGGACGGGCGAGCAGTACTTC. Amino acid sequence: CASSEWGRTGEQYF.

V gene TRBV5-4 combines with J gene TRBJ2-7, with 12 bases aligning to TRBD1. CDR1 is SGHNT, CDR2 YYREEE, per germline (reference sequence). After removal of 0 bases from V and 3 bases from J, the junction contained 7 bases not matched to a gene. The CDR3 is made up of 17 amino acids. The CDR3 is CASSLGGRDRGLYEQYF. In DNA, the CDR3 is TGTGCCAGCAGCTTGGGGGGCCGGGACAGGGGGCTCTACGAGCAGTACTTC.

This chain joins TRBV6-5 and TRBJ2-7; a possible D gene is TRBD1 (5 bases). This CDR3 has 13 amino acids. CDR1 MNHEY and CDR2 SVGAGI come from the germline V gene. V shed 6 bases and J shed 0 bases, with 9 bases lying between them. The CDR3 DNA sequence: TGTGCCAGCAGAACAGGATACTCCTACGAGCAGTACTTC. It translates to CASRTGYSYEQYF.

The V and J genes are TRBV19 and TRBJ2-5; TRBD2 matches 8 bases. Germline CDR1 reads LNHDA; CDR2 reads SQIVND (reference sequence). The CDR3 consists of 13 residues. The junction had 8 bases not matched to a gene; V was cut back by 7 bases and J by 7 bases. CDR3: CASMVAGGGTQYF. In DNA form, the CDR3 reads TGTGCCAGTATGGTCGCGGGAGGTGGGACCCAGTACTTC.

The chain carries TRBV19 and TRBJ2-1, with 13 nucleotides matching TRBD2. V shed 3 bases, J shed 5 bases, and the junction held 4 bases outside the gene matches. Germline-derived CDR1 and CDR2 are LNHDA and SQIVND (reference sequence). CDR3 length: 16 residues. For the CDR3, the DNA is TGTGCCAGTAGTATTATGGGACTAGCGGGAAACAATGAGCAGTTCTTC. Protein sequence: CASSIMGLAGNNEQFF.

By share, this clone counts as medium-sized. The chain links TRBV12-3 or TRBV12-4 to TRBJ2-1; possible D gene TRBD2, 5 bases. Trimming shortened V by 6 bases and J by 8 bases, and 11 bases separated the two germline ends. This CDR3 has 12 residues. CDR3 residues: CASRPLADEQFF. The CDR3 nucleotides are TGTGCCAGCAGACCCCTAGCCGATGAGCAGTTCTTC.

V is TRBV15 and J is TRBJ2-3; D gene unclear. The CDR3 spans 15 residues. V was pared by 0 bases and J by 1 base, with 8 bases between. Germline V CDR1 and CDR2: LNHNV, YYDKDF (reference sequence). The CDR3 protein is CATSRDQVGTDTQYF. In nucleotides, the CDR3 is TGTGCCACCAGCAGAGATCAGGTGGGCACAGATACGCAGTATTTT.

The J gene is TRBJ2-5, the V gene TRBV28; 10 positions agree with TRBD1. Germline values: CDR1 MDHEN, CDR2 SYDVKM. There are 14 residues in the CDR3. V shed 6 bases, J shed 5 bases, and the junction held 6 bases outside the gene matches. The CDR3 sequence: CASSRTGGGETQYF. DNA of the CDR3: TGTGCCAGCAGCCGGACAGGGGGAGGGGAGACCCAGTACTTC. Full variable domain (rest looked up from reference TRBV28 and TRBJ2-5): DVKVTQSSRYLVKRTGEKVFLECVQDMDHENMFWYRQDPGLGLRLIYFSYDVKMKEKGDIPEGYSVSREKKERFSLILESASTNQTSMYLCASSRTGGGETQYFGPGTRLLVL.

The count of this clone is one. The gene calls are TRBV5-4 and TRBJ2-6; possible D gene TRBD2, 5 bases. CDR1 is SGHNT, CDR2 YYREEE, per germline (reference sequence). V lost 6 bases and J lost 1, with 20 bases in between. There are 18 residues in the CDR3. The CDR3 protein is CASTRVLGSLSGANVLTF. In nucleotides, the CDR3 is TGTGCCAGCACCCGAGTGTTGGGGAGTCTATCTGGGGCCAACGTCCTGACTTTC.

A single count supports this clone. This chain uses TRBV11-2 with TRBJ2-1; 7 bases are shared with TRBD1. Germline loops: CDR1 SGHAT, CDR2 FQNNGV. J gave up 4 bases and V 0 bases, and 3 bases lay outside the gene matches. The CDR3 loop spans 15 amino acids. CDR3 bases: TGTGCCAGCAGCTTAGACAGGGGGATTTACAATGAGCAGTTCTTC. This gives the protein CASSLDRGIYNEQFF.

The chain links TRBV9 to TRBJ1-2, with D uncertain. From germline, CDR1 is SGDLS and CDR2 YYNGEE. The CDR3 contains 13 residues. V was trimmed by 2 bases and J by 4 bases, leaving 9 bases between them. In DNA form, the CDR3 reads TGTGCCAGCAGCGTTGACGACTCCTATGGCTACACCTTC. Residues: CASSVDDSYGYTF. The entire variable domain, with the rest obtained from reference TRBV9 and TRBJ1-2, is as follows: DSGVTQTPKHLITATGQRVTLRCSPRSGDLSVYWYQQSLDQGLQFLIQYYNGEERAKGNILERFSAQQFPDLHSELNLSSLELGDSALYFCASSVDDSYGYTFGSGTRLTVV.

CDR3 DNA: TGTGCCAGCTCACCAAACGGGGGGTCTGATTCACCCCTCCACTTT. It is translated as CASSPNGGSDSPLHF. The chain joins TRBV18 to TRBJ1-6; perhaps TRBD1 as D (5 bases). Trimming took 2 bases from V and 8 from J, leaving 13 bases between them. Looked up from germline, CDR1 is KGHSH and CDR2 is LQKENI. The CDR3 is 15 residues long.

This sequence joins TRBV28 and TRBJ2-4; D remains unclear. V shed 5 bases and J shed 9 bases, with 14 bases lying between them. The germline V gene encodes CDR1 MDHEN and CDR2 SYDVKM. The length of the CDR3 is 13 residues. The CDR3 DNA reads TGTGCCAGCAGTCTGAACTTCCGTGGCATTCAGTACTTC. Protein sequence: CASSLNFRGIQYF.

A few counts support this clone. The V call is TRBV7-9, the J call TRBJ2-2; D unresolved. Trimming left V 5 bases short and J 9 bases short, with 10 bases between. CDR3 size: 12 residues. Germline CDR1 and CDR2: SEHNR and FQNEAQ (reference sequence). The CDR3 here is CASSPESRELFF. CDR3 nucleotide sequence: TGTGCCAGCAGCCCCGAGAGTAGGGAGCTGTTTTTT.

This clone was counted a single time. The chain is built from TRBV5-6 and TRBJ1-1; weak D call: TRBD1 (6 bases). V lost 0 bases and J 6 bases, leaving 12 bases between the germline ends. This CDR3 contains 14 residues. The germline V gene has CDR1 SGHDT and CDR2 YYEEEE. The CDR3 sequence is CASSLVAGGPEAFF. The CDR3 coding sequence is TGTGCCAGCAGCTTGGTGGCGGGGGGGCCTGAAGCTTTCTTT.

V and J are TRBV19 and TRBJ2-7, with TRBD1 as a possible D gene (6 bases). Trimming took 7 bases from V and 0 from J, leaving 13 bases between them. The CDR3 spans 14 residues. The germline gives CDR1 LNHDA, CDR2 SQIVND (reference sequence). This CDR3 is CASNDRTSSYEQYF. In nucleotides, the CDR3 is TGTGCCAGTAACGACAGGACAAGCTCCTACGAGCAGTACTTC.

The rearrangement uses TRBV3-1 (or the pseudogene TRBV3-2) and TRBJ2-3, with 14 bases lining up with TRBD2. Per germline, CDR1 LGHDT and CDR2 YNNKEL (reference sequence). The CDR3 contains 23 residues. Germline trimming cut 0 bases from V and 2 bases from J; bases unmatched to any gene: 19. CDR3 sequence (DNA): TGTGCCAGCAGCCAAGATGAAGATATGGTGGGGACTAGCGGGAGAACTATCACAGATACGCAGTATTTT. Translating it yields CASSQDEDMVGTSGRTITDTQYF.

The rearrangement uses TRBV11-2 and TRBJ2-1; 14 nucleotides line up with TRBD2. Per the germline V gene, CDR1 is SGHAT and CDR2 is FQNNGV. V trimming: 1 base; J trimming: 10 bases; junction bases outside the gene matches: 9. The CDR3 runs to 17 residues. The CDR3 region is CASSLATTSGRAREQFF. DNA of the CDR3: TGTGCCAGCAGCTTAGCTACGACTAGCGGGAGGGCCCGGGAGCAGTTCTTC. Full variable domain (outside the CDR3, taken from reference TRBV11-2 and TRBJ2-1): EAGVAQSPRYKIIEKRQSVAFWCNPISGHATLYWYQQILGQGPKLLIQFQNNGVVDDSQLPKDRFSAERLKGVDSTLKIQPAKLEDSAVYLCASSLATTSGRAREQFFGPGTRLTVL.

The chain uses TRBV24-1 and TRBJ2-3; 8 bases are shared with TRBD1. This CDR3 is built from 13 residues. V gave up 6 bases and J gave up 12 bases; unmatched junction bases: 10. CDR1 and CDR2 from the germline V gene are KGHDR and SFDVKD. The CDR3 sequence: CATSPRGAGGQYF. Here the CDR3 DNA reads TGTGCCACCAGTCCCCGCGGGGCAGGGGGCCAGTATTTT.

The rearrangement links TRBV9 to TRBJ2-2; TRBD2 matches 8 bases. V gave up 6 bases and J gave up 3 bases; unmatched junction bases: 7. Germline loops: CDR1 SGDLS, CDR2 YYNGEE. The CDR3 totals 15 residues. The CDR3 DNA follows: TGTGCCAGCACCTTAAGCGGGAGCGACACCGGGGAGCTGTTTTTT. Residues: CASTLSGSDTGELFF. Drawing the rest from reference TRBV9 and TRBJ2-2, the complete variable domain is DSGVTQTPKHLITATGQRVTLRCSPRSGDLSVYWYQQSLDQGLQFLIQYYNGEERAKGNILERFSAQQFPDLHSELNLSSLELGDSALYFCASTLSGSDTGELFFGEGSRLTVL.

This chain joins TRBV18 and TRBJ2-2; D uncertain. V was shortened by 2 bases and J by 7 bases, with 11 bases between the two germline ends. The CDR3 is made up of 14 amino acids. Germline CDR1 KGHSH, CDR2 LQKENI. The CDR3 sequence is CASSPSSGVGELFF. CDR3 in DNA: TGTGCCAGCTCACCATCATCGGGTGTCGGGGAGCTGTTTTTT.

The gene calls are TRBV27 and TRBJ2-1; TRBD2 might be the D (5 bases). Germline lookup yields CDR1 MNHEY and CDR2 SMNVEV (reference sequence). The V and J ends lost 7 bases and 7 bases respectively, with 14 bases between them. The CDR3 spans 13 residues. Written as DNA, the CDR3 is TGTGCCAGCATGGACCACCGGGGTAATGAGCAGTTCTTC. It codes for CASMDHRGNEQFF.

The chain joins TRBV24-1 to TRBJ1-2, with a weak D call TRBD1 (6 bases). CDR3 length equals 19 residues. The germline V gene encodes CDR1 KGHDR and CDR2 SFDVKD. The V and J ends lost 4 bases and 1 base respectively, with 24 bases between them. For the CDR3, the DNA is TGTGCCACCAGTGAAGGCCGGGGGGGCGCTTTCCTATATAACTATGGCTACACCTTC. It translates to CATSEGRGGAFLYNYGYTF.

This chain uses TRBV10-3 with TRBJ1-4; 8 positions match TRBD1. This CDR3 has 14 residues. CDR1 and CDR2 from the germline V gene are ENHRY and SYGVKD. Losses at the gene ends were 5 bases for V and 4 bases for J; bases not matched to a gene: 3. CDR3 sequence reads: CAISSDRDNEKLFF. The DNA of the CDR3 is TGTGCCATCAGTTCGGACAGGGATAATGAAAAACTGTTTTTT.

Only one count was recorded for this clone. The chain joins TRBV7-2 to TRBJ2-3; possible D gene TRBD1, 5 bases. The germline CDR1 and CDR2 sequences are SGHTA and FQGNSA. This CDR3 is built from 13 residues. V was trimmed by 6 bases and J by 3 bases, leaving 10 bases between them. The CDR3 loop is CASRLGLTDTQYF. Written as DNA, the CDR3 is TGTGCCAGCAGGTTGGGGCTTACAGATACGCAGTATTTT.